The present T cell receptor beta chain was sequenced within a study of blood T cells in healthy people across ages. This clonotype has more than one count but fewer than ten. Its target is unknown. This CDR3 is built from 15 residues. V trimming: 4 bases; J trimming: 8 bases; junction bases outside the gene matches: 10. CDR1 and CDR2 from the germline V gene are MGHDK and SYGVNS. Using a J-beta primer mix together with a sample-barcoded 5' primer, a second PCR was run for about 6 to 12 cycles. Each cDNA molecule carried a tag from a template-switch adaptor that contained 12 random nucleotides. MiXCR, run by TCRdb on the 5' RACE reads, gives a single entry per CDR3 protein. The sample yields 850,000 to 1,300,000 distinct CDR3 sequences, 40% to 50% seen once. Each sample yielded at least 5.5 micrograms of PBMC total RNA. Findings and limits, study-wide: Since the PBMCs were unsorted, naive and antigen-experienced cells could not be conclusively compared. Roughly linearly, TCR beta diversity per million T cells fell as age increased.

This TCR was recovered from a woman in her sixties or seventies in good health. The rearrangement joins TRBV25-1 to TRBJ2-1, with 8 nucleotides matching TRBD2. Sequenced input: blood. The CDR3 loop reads CASSAWLAGFYEQFF. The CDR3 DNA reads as TGTGCCAGCAGTGCATGGCTAGCGGGTTTTTATGAGCAGTTCTTC.